Below, 3 T cell receptor beta chains from the same sample are listed, as sequenced in a study of blood T cell repertoires in COVID-19. The repertoire was sequenced with immunoSEQ multiplex PCR; TCRdb's copy has only in-frame clones and lacks some. The sample lists 50,000 to 75,000 clones; roughly 79% were seen once. Sequencing was carried out using peripheral blood. These receptors all come from a woman older than 75 with active or convalescent COVID-19.

V and J are TRBV3-1 (or the pseudogene TRBV3-2) and TRBJ2-1; 8 bases map to TRBD2. Germline V gene lookup returns CDR1 LGHDT and CDR2 YNNKEL (reference sequence). The CDR3 length is 16 residues. The junction had 7 bases not matched to a gene; V was cut back by 2 bases and J by 4 bases. This chain's CDR3 is CASSQRGAGGYNEQFF. DNA of the CDR3: TGTGCCAGCAGCCAAAGAGGCGCGGGGGGATACAATGAGCAGTTCTTC.

Written as DNA, the CDR3 is TGTGCCAGCAGCTCACAAACGCGGGGGAACAATGAGCAGTTCTTC. This encodes CASSSQTRGNNEQFF. The V and J genes are TRBV7-2 and TRBJ2-1, with TRBD2 matching over 7 bases. This CDR3 contains 15 residues. In germline, CDR1 is SGHTA, CDR2 FQGNSA. Germline trimming cut 4 bases from V and 5 bases from J; bases unmatched to any gene: 8. Full variable domain (remainder filled in from reference TRBV7-2 and TRBJ2-1): GAGVSQSPSNKVTEKGKDVELRCDPISGHTALYWYRQSLGQGLEFLIYFQGNSAPDKSGLPSDRFSAERTGGSVSTLTIQRTQQEDSAVYLCASSSQTRGNNEQFFGPGTRLTVL.

The genes are TRBV19 and TRBJ2-5, with a possible D match to TRBD1 (5 bases). This CDR3 has 15 residues. V lost 0 bases, J lost 5 bases, and 13 bases lay in between. Germline CDR1 and CDR2: LNHDA and SQIVND (reference sequence). In nucleotides, the CDR3 is TGTGCCAGTAGTATAGATGTCAGGGCCGAGGAGACCCAGTACTTC. Translation gives CASSIDVRAEETQYF.